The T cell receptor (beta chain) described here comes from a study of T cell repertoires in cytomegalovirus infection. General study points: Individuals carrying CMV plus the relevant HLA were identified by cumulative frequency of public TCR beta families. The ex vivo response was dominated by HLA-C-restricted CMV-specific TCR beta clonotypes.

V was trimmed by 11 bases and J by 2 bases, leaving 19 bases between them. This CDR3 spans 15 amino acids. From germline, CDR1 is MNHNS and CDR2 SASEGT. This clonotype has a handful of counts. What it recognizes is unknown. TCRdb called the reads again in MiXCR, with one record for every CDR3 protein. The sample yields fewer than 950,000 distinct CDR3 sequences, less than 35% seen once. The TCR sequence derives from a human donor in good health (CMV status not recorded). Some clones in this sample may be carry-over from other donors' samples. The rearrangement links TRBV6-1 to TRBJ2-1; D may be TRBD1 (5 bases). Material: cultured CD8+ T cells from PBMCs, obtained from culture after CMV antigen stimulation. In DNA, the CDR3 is TGTGCCGTCTTAGGGGCGGACAAGCCCTACAATGAGCAGTTCTTC. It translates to CAVLGADKPYNEQFF.